Following are 19 T cell receptor beta chains from one sample sequenced in a study of cytomegalovirus exposure and HLA in healthy donors. PCR used 60 Vbeta primers and 13 Jbeta primers. Assay: immunoSEQ multiplex PCR; the TCRdb copy retains only in-frame clones and omits some. The table has under 200,000 clones, about four fifths seen once. Source material: PBMCs. The receptors originated from a woman aged 50 to 65 in good health and CMV-seropositive.

The rearrangement uses TRBV18 and TRBJ2-3; TRBD2 is a possible D gene (5 bases). Trimming shortened V by 1 base and J by 2 bases, and 10 bases separated the two germline ends. CDR3 length: 15 amino acids. In germline, CDR1 is KGHSH, CDR2 LQKENI. CDR3 region: CASSPLASLTDTQYF. In DNA, the CDR3 is TGTGCCAGCTCACCACTAGCGAGCCTCACAGATACGCAGTATTTT.

The chain is built from TRBV6-5 and TRBJ1-5; tentative D call: TRBD1 (6 bases). CDR1 and CDR2 from the germline V gene are MNHEY and SVGAGI. Trimming took 1 base from V and 2 from J, leaving 12 bases between them. The CDR3 covers 16 residues. The CDR3 DNA is TGTGCCAGCAGTTACTTGGGGGCAAAAGGCAATCAGCCCCAGCATTTT. The encoded protein is CASSYLGAKGNQPQHF.

V gene TRBV2 combines with J gene TRBJ1-5; D might be TRBD1 (6 bases). The CDR3 runs 14 residues. The germline V and J ends were trimmed by 4 bases and 4 bases, with 11 bases remaining between them. Germline CDR1 reads SNHLY; CDR2 reads FYNNEI. The CDR3 bases are TGTGCCAGCAGTGGGTCAACAGGGAATCAGCCCCAGCATTTT. Translating it yields CASSGSTGNQPQHF.

A few counts support this clone. The chain uses TRBV4-3 and TRBJ2-1; the match to TRBD2 covers 14 bases. Germline V gene lookup returns CDR1 LGHNA and CDR2 YSLEER. J gave up 8 bases and V 4 bases, and 10 bases lay outside the gene matches. There are 17 residues in the CDR3. DNA for the CDR3: TGCGCCAGCAGCCCGAGACGGACTAGCGGGGGGATCTATGAGCAGTTCTTC. The encoded protein is CASSPRRTSGGIYEQFF.

With regard to this clone: One end of the junction fails to match germline, which may point to a read error. The chain is built from TRBV7-7 and TRBJ2-1; 10 nucleotides match TRBD1. CDR1 and CDR2 (germline): SSHAT, FNYEAQ (reference sequence). CDR3 size: 13 residues. CDR3 nucleotides: TGTGCTAGCAGCTCAGGACAGGGGGATGAGCAGTTCTTC. This encodes CASSSGQGDEQFF.

The V call is TRBV27, the J call TRBJ2-2, with 8 bases matching TRBD2. The CDR3 consists of 17 residues. From germline, CDR1 is MNHEY and CDR2 SMNVEV (reference sequence). V dropped 0 bases and J dropped 7; count of bases not matched to a gene: 10. CDR3 protein: CASSLSRGAGDLGELFF. CDR3 bases: TGTGCCAGCAGTTTATCGAGGGGAGCGGGAGACCTCGGGGAGCTGTTTTTT.

This clone has a single count. The chain employs TRBV28 and TRBJ1-6, with D tentatively TRBD1 (5 bases). Trimming left V 3 bases short and J 10 bases short, with 19 bases between. The CDR3 consists of 16 residues. Per germline, CDR1 MDHEN and CDR2 SYDVKM. The CDR3 is CASSFLGREAGSPLHF. For the CDR3, the DNA is TGTGCCAGCAGTTTTCTAGGCAGGGAGGCGGGGTCACCCCTCCACTTT.

The J gene is TRBJ2-1, the V gene TRBV9; perhaps TRBD2 as D (6 bases). The CDR3 length is 13 residues. In germline, CDR1 is SGDLS, CDR2 YYNGEE. The V end was cut by 4 bases, the J end by 6 bases, with 11 bases between. CDR3 DNA: TGTGCCAGCAGCTTCCGGGACTCCAATGAGCAGTTCTTC. As protein: CASSFRDSNEQFF.

The chain uses TRBV28 and TRBJ1-6; D not resolved. This CDR3 has 15 amino acids. Germline CDR1 and CDR2: MDHEN and SYDVKM. Trimming removed 5 bases from V and 10 bases from J, with 18 bases in between. The CDR3 spells CASSKRTPSGSPLHF. In DNA, the CDR3 is TGTGCCAGCAGTAAAAGGACCCCGAGCGGCTCACCCCTCCACTTT.

V usage is TRBV6-5 and J usage is TRBJ2-5; 8 nucleotides align to TRBD1. The CDR3 totals 13 residues. CDR1 is MNHEY and CDR2 is SVGAGI in the germline V gene. J was trimmed by 11 bases and V by 3 bases; bases with no gene match: 8. CDR3 DNA sequence: TGTGCCAGCAGTTATGGAGGACAGGGATCACAGTACTTC. Translating gives CASSYGGQGSQYF.

This rearrangement joins TRBV5-1 to TRBJ2-7; D uncertain. CDR3 size: 14 residues. CDR1 and CDR2 from the germline V gene are SGHRS and YFSETQ. V dropped 0 bases and J dropped 3 bases, with 10 bases sitting between them. The CDR3 loop reads CASSLESRLYEQYF. The CDR3 coding sequence is TGCGCCAGCAGCTTGGAATCGAGGCTCTACGAGCAGTACTTC.

The rearrangement links TRBV11-2 to TRBJ1-4; tentative D call: TRBD1 (6 bases). Trimming removed 7 bases from V and 4 bases from J, with 13 bases in between. The CDR3 loop spans 14 amino acids. From germline, CDR1 is SGHAT and CDR2 FQNNGV. CDR3 bases: TGTGCCAGCACCCCCGACAGGTTTAATGAAAAACTGTTTTTT. Amino acids: CASTPDRFNEKLFF.

There are a few counts of this clone. The chain combines TRBV6-6 with TRBJ2-2; 7 bases line up with TRBD2. Unmatched junction bases numbered 4, after V lost 6 bases and J lost 6 bases. This CDR3 has 13 residues. CDR1 is MNHNY and CDR2 is SVGAGI in the germline V gene (reference sequence). CDR3 amino acids: CASSSREAGELFF. CDR3 sequence (DNA): TGTGCCAGCAGCTCCCGGGAGGCCGGGGAGCTGTTTTTT.

The chain employs TRBV7-9 and TRBJ1-1; D remains unclear. Looked up from germline, CDR1 is SEHNR and CDR2 is FQNEAQ (reference sequence). Deletions cut 3 bases from V and 7 bases from J, with 15 bases between. The CDR3 extends over 14 amino acids. The CDR3 sequence is CASSLPGGGVEAFF. CDR3 bases: TGTGCCAGCAGCTTGCCAGGAGGCGGGGTTGAAGCTTTCTTT.

This clone appeared a few times. The chain recombines TRBV6-4 with TRBJ1-2, with D possibly TRBD1 on 6 matching bases. Trimming pared 6 bases from V and 0 bases from J, leaving 14 bases between. The germline gives CDR1 MRHNA, CDR2 SNTAGT. This CDR3 has 15 residues. CDR3 loop: CASREQGIPNYGYTF. The CDR3 coding sequence is TGTGCCAGCAGGGAACAGGGAATTCCTAACTATGGCTACACCTTC.

V gene TRBV2 combines with J gene TRBJ1-1; tentatively, D is TRBD1 (5 bases). This CDR3 is 13 amino acids long. The ends were cut back, 5 bases at V and 2 bases at J, with 9 bases in the middle. CDR1 SNHLY and CDR2 FYNNEI come from the germline V gene. CDR3 sequence (DNA): TGTGCCAGCAGTTCAGGGCCCAACACTGAAGCTTTCTTT. Translating gives CASSSGPNTEAFF.

The chain joins TRBV14 to TRBJ2-1, with 9 bases matching TRBD2. Per germline, CDR1 SGHDN and CDR2 FVKESK. The ends lost 3 bases at V and 4 bases at J; junction bases unmatched: 4. The CDR3 totals 15 residues. The CDR3 reads CASSQVAGGYNEQFF. The CDR3 DNA is TGTGCCAGCAGCCAGGTGGCGGGGGGGTACAATGAGCAGTTCTTC.

This clone was observed a few times. The chain carries TRBV4-2 and TRBJ2-3; 9 positions agree with TRBD2. Per the germline V gene, CDR1 is LGHNA and CDR2 is YNFKEQ. The CDR3 has 16 amino acids. The V and J ends lost 4 bases and 1 base, in that order; junction bases with no gene match: 6. CDR3 DNA sequence: TGTGCCAGCAGCCGGATAGCGGGGGAAGGCACAGATACGCAGTATTTT. Protein product: CASSRIAGEGTDTQYF.

The rearrangement uses TRBV21-1 and TRBJ2-7; the tabulated D call, TRBD1, remains unverified against the DNA. TRBV21-1 is reported as a pseudogene. The CDR3 totals 11 residues. CDR3 nucleotide sequence: TGTGCCAGCAGCTCCCGGGACAGGGGGAGTGTC. Amino acid sequence: CASSSRDRGSV.